Listed below are T cell receptor beta chains from one sample, sequenced in a study of blood T cells in healthy people across ages. TCRdb re-analysed the 5' RACE reads in MiXCR, keeping a single row per CDR3 protein. This table holds hundreds of thousands of distinct CDR3 sequences, around 42% found once. Sequenced: blood. The receptors stem from a man aged 55 to 70 in good health. CDR3s include the opening cysteine and the closing phenylalanine or tryptophan. A D gene is named only where the DNA matches it firmly. Rows may omit the clone size; those that give it use once, few, many or a size class.

j_call: TRBJ2-7
clone_size: -
v_call: TRBV3-1
d_call: -
cdr3_nt: TGTGCCAACAGCAGCCCCTACGAGCAGTACTTC
cdr3_aa: CANSSPYEQYF

j_call: TRBJ2-7
clone_size: few
v_call: TRBV10-3
d_call: TRBD1
cdr3_nt: TGTGCCATCGGAAAAGGGGGCTCGACCTACGAGCAGTACTTC
cdr3_aa: CAIGKGGSTYEQYF

j_call: TRBJ2-5
clone_size: -
v_call: TRBV9
d_call: -
cdr3_nt: TGTGCCAGCAGCGTAGATAGCGGTCAAGAGACCCAGTACTTC
cdr3_aa: CASSVDSGQETQYF

j_call: TRBJ2-3
clone_size: -
v_call: TRBV24-1
d_call: -
cdr3_nt: TGTGCCACCACCCAGGGAGATACGCAGTATTTT
cdr3_aa: CATTQGDTQYF

j_call: TRBJ2-7
clone_size: few
v_call: TRBV27
d_call: TRBD2
cdr3_nt: TGTGCCAGCAGTTTATTCCCCCCCACGGCTAGCGGGGCGTTCTCCTACGAGCAGTACTTC
cdr3_aa: CASSLFPPTASGAFSYEQYF

j_call: TRBJ1-2
clone_size: -
v_call: TRBV20-1
d_call: -
cdr3_nt: TGCAGTGCCATGCGACAGTCGCGGGGCTATGGCTACACCTTC
cdr3_aa: CSAMRQSRGYGYTF

j_call: TRBJ2-5
clone_size: -
v_call: TRBV12-3/TRBV12-4
d_call: TRBD2
cdr3_nt: TGTGCCAGCAGACCTAGCGGGGGGGAAGAGATCCAGTACTTC
cdr3_aa: CASRPSGGEEIQYF

j_call: TRBJ2-1
clone_size: -
v_call: TRBV9
d_call: TRBD2
cdr3_nt: TGTGCCAGCAGCCCCGGACTAGCGGGGGACTACCAAGAGACCCAGTTCTTC
cdr3_aa: CASSPGLAGDYQETQFF

j_call: TRBJ1-2
clone_size: -
v_call: TRBV2
d_call: -
cdr3_nt: TGTGCCAGCACCCTCCGGAGGGAAAGAGACTATGGCTACACCTTC
cdr3_aa: CASTLRRERDYGYTF

j_call: TRBJ1-4
clone_size: -
v_call: TRBV7-2
d_call: TRBD1
cdr3_nt: TGTGCCAGCAGCTTACTAGGACAGGGGAGTGAAAAACTGTTTTTT
cdr3_aa: CASSLLGQGSEKLFF

j_call: TRBJ1-2
clone_size: few
v_call: TRBV27
d_call: TRBD1
cdr3_nt: TGTGCCAGCAGTCTGACAGGGTCGGACTATGGCTACACCTTC
cdr3_aa: CASSLTGSDYGYTF

j_call: TRBJ2-3
clone_size: few
v_call: TRBV12-3/TRBV12-4
d_call: -
cdr3_nt: TGTGCCAGCAGTTTTGCGGGACGCCAAGATACGCAGTATTTT
cdr3_aa: CASSFAGRQDTQYF

j_call: TRBJ2-3
clone_size: -
v_call: TRBV7-2
d_call: TRBD2
cdr3_nt: TGTACCAGCAGCTCAGGGGCGGGGGGGCGTCTCGATACGCAGTATTTT
cdr3_aa: CTSSSGAGGRLDTQYF

j_call: TRBJ2-3
clone_size: -
v_call: TRBV7-9
d_call: -
cdr3_nt: TGTGCCAGCAGCCCAGGACCGATACGTACCTACACAGATACGCAGTATTTT
cdr3_aa: CASSPGPIRTYTDTQYF

j_call: TRBJ1-2
clone_size: -
v_call: TRBV7-6
d_call: -
cdr3_nt: TGTGCCAGCAGCCGAGAACCCAGGGGCGACTATGGCTACACCTTC
cdr3_aa: CASSREPRGDYGYTF

j_call: TRBJ2-1
clone_size: -
v_call: TRBV24-1
d_call: TRBD1
cdr3_nt: TGTGCCACCAGTGACCCCGGGACAGGGCCCAATGAGCAGTTCTTC
cdr3_aa: CATSDPGTGPNEQFF

j_call: TRBJ1-2
clone_size: -
v_call: TRBV7-6
d_call: -
cdr3_nt: TGTGCCAGCAGCTTAGATGGGACAAAAAACTATGGCTACACCTTC
cdr3_aa: CASSLDGTKNYGYTF

j_call: TRBJ2-7
clone_size: -
v_call: TRBV6-1
d_call: -
cdr3_nt: TGTGCCAACTGGGGAAGGGGATGGTCCTACGAGCAGTACTTC
cdr3_aa: CANWGRGWSYEQYF

j_call: TRBJ2-3
clone_size: few
v_call: TRBV5-1
d_call: -
cdr3_nt: TGCGCCAGCAGCTTGCTAGGGACCACAGATACGCAGTATTTT
cdr3_aa: CASSLLGTTDTQYF

j_call: TRBJ2-3
clone_size: few
v_call: TRBV4-1
d_call: -
cdr3_nt: TGCGCCAGCAGCCAAGACAGGGCAGGCGATACGCAGTATTTT
cdr3_aa: CASSQDRAGDTQYF

j_call: TRBJ1-2
clone_size: -
v_call: TRBV7-9
d_call: TRBD1
cdr3_nt: TGTGCCAGCAGATTGGGACAGGCGGATGGCTACACCTTC
cdr3_aa: CASRLGQADGYTF

j_call: TRBJ1-1
clone_size: -
v_call: TRBV6-5
d_call: -
cdr3_nt: TGTGCCAGCAGTTACTCCGAGAAGGCTGAAGCTTTCTTT
cdr3_aa: CASSYSEKAEAFF

j_call: TRBJ2-5
clone_size: -
v_call: TRBV6-1
d_call: TRBD1
cdr3_nt: TGTGCCAGCAGTGAAGTCCCGGGACAGGGGGAGCAGTACTTC
cdr3_aa: CASSEVPGQGEQYF

j_call: TRBJ2-5
clone_size: few
v_call: TRBV5-6
d_call: -
cdr3_nt: TGTGCCAGCACGTACCAAGAGACCCAGTACTTC
cdr3_aa: CASTYQETQYF

j_call: TRBJ2-3
clone_size: -
v_call: TRBV12-3/TRBV12-4
d_call: -
cdr3_nt: TGTGCCAGCAGTCCGTATGGCGCAGATACGCAGTATTTT
cdr3_aa: CASSPYGADTQYF

j_call: TRBJ2-1
clone_size: -
v_call: TRBV9
d_call: -
cdr3_nt: TGTGCCAGCAGCAAACTCAGGGGGGACTACAATGAGCAGTTCTTC
cdr3_aa: CASSKLRGDYNEQFF

j_call: TRBJ2-3
clone_size: few
v_call: TRBV12-3/TRBV12-4
d_call: -
cdr3_nt: TGTGCCAGCAGTTTAGGGGAGCTCACGGATACGCAGTATTTT
cdr3_aa: CASSLGELTDTQYF

j_call: TRBJ2-3
clone_size: few
v_call: TRBV20-1
d_call: -
cdr3_nt: TGCAGTGCTACCATGCCATCCGGCACAGATACGCAGTATTTT
cdr3_aa: CSATMPSGTDTQYF

j_call: TRBJ2-2
clone_size: -
v_call: TRBV4-3
d_call: TRBD2
cdr3_nt: TGCGCCAGCAGCCAAGATCTAGCGGGGGGGCCGAACACCGGGGAGCTGTTTTTT
cdr3_aa: CASSQDLAGGPNTGELFF

j_call: TRBJ2-3
clone_size: once
v_call: TRBV6-1
d_call: TRBD1
cdr3_nt: TGTGCCAGCAGGAGAGGGGCACAGGGGGCAGATACGCAGTATTTT
cdr3_aa: CASRRGAQGADTQYF

j_call: TRBJ1-6
clone_size: -
v_call: TRBV20-1
d_call: TRBD1
cdr3_nt: TGCAGTGCTAGAGTTTGGACAGGGGGCGCGAGGGGGAATTCACCCCTCCACTTT
cdr3_aa: CSARVWTGGARGNSPLHF

j_call: TRBJ2-7
clone_size: -
v_call: TRBV6-5
d_call: TRBD2
cdr3_nt: TGTGCCAGCAGTTACCTCGGGGGGGTGGGCTACGAGCAGTACTTC
cdr3_aa: CASSYLGGVGYEQYF

j_call: TRBJ2-3
clone_size: many
v_call: TRBV7-3
d_call: TRBD2
cdr3_nt: TGTGCCAGCAGCTTAACTGGCGGGGGGGCAGATACGCAGTATTTT
cdr3_aa: CASSLTGGGADTQYF

j_call: TRBJ1-2
clone_size: few
v_call: TRBV28
d_call: -
cdr3_nt: TGTGCCAGCAGTTCCCCCCCGGGGGCCAACTATGGCTACACCTTC
cdr3_aa: CASSSPPGANYGYTF

j_call: TRBJ2-7
clone_size: -
v_call: TRBV20-1
d_call: TRBD1
cdr3_nt: TGCAGTGCCCCAGACCGGGACAGGGCGGCCTACGAGCAGTACTTC
cdr3_aa: CSAPDRDRAAYEQYF

j_call: TRBJ2-7
clone_size: -
v_call: TRBV20-1
d_call: TRBD1
cdr3_nt: TGCAGTGCACCCGGGACAGCCACCTACGAGCAGTACTTC
cdr3_aa: CSAPGTATYEQYF

j_call: TRBJ2-1
clone_size: many
v_call: TRBV29-1
d_call: TRBD1
cdr3_nt: TGCAGCGTTGACCCGGGACAGACTAAAAACAATGAGCAGTTCTTC
cdr3_aa: CSVDPGQTKNNEQFF

j_call: TRBJ2-2
clone_size: -
v_call: TRBV4-3
d_call: -
cdr3_nt: TGCGCCAGCAGCCTAGGGGGACAACTGAACACCGGGGAGCTGTTTTTT
cdr3_aa: CASSLGGQLNTGELFF

j_call: TRBJ2-5
clone_size: -
v_call: TRBV11-3
d_call: -
cdr3_nt: TGTGCCAGCAGCTTAGGCGGCAGTATTGAGACCCAGTACTTC
cdr3_aa: CASSLGGSIETQYF

j_call: TRBJ1-2
clone_size: few
v_call: TRBV20-1
d_call: -
cdr3_nt: TGCAGTGCTAGAGAAAAGGGGACCTATGGCTACACCTTC
cdr3_aa: CSAREKGTYGYTF

j_call: TRBJ1-2
clone_size: -
v_call: TRBV12-3/TRBV12-4
d_call: -
cdr3_nt: TGTGCCAGCAGCTACATATTTGAGGCGACCGCGGGCTATGGCTACACCTTC
cdr3_aa: CASSYIFEATAGYGYTF

j_call: TRBJ2-1
clone_size: once
v_call: TRBV3-1
d_call: TRBD1
cdr3_nt: TGTGCCAGCAGGCAAGAACCGGGACAGAGGGCGAATGAGCAGTTCTTC
cdr3_aa: CASRQEPGQRANEQFF

j_call: TRBJ2-1
clone_size: -
v_call: TRBV10-3
d_call: -
cdr3_nt: TGTGCCATCTGTGACTCCCCCCAGGGGCTGGTATGGTTCTTC
cdr3_aa: CAICDSPQGLVWFF

j_call: TRBJ2-7
clone_size: -
v_call: TRBV12-3/TRBV12-4
d_call: -
cdr3_nt: TGTGCCAGCAGTCCCGGGGGTCTACCCTACGAGCAGTACTTC
cdr3_aa: CASSPGGLPYEQYF

j_call: TRBJ1-2
clone_size: -
v_call: TRBV5-1
d_call: TRBD1
cdr3_nt: TGCGCCAGCAAATCTGGGACAGGGCCGAACTATGGCTACACCTTC
cdr3_aa: CASKSGTGPNYGYTF

j_call: TRBJ2-1
clone_size: few
v_call: TRBV5-1
d_call: -
cdr3_nt: TGCGCCAGCAGCTTGGAGGGGCCTCCCTACAATGAGCAGTTCTTC
cdr3_aa: CASSLEGPPYNEQFF

j_call: TRBJ2-7
clone_size: -
v_call: TRBV11-2
d_call: -
cdr3_nt: TGTGCCAGCAGCTTAAGGCCGGGGGACAGTTCCTACGAGCAGTACTTC
cdr3_aa: CASSLRPGDSSYEQYF

j_call: TRBJ2-7
clone_size: few
v_call: TRBV12-3/TRBV12-4
d_call: -
cdr3_nt: TGTGCCAGCAGTTTCTCCGGGGGTAGGAACTACGAGCAGTACTTC
cdr3_aa: CASSFSGGRNYEQYF

j_call: TRBJ1-1
clone_size: -
v_call: TRBV4-1
d_call: TRBD1
cdr3_nt: TGCGCCAGCAGCCAAGTAGGGGACAGACAATTCACTGAAGCTTTCTTT
cdr3_aa: CASSQVGDRQFTEAFF

j_call: TRBJ2-5
clone_size: many
v_call: TRBV4-3
d_call: TRBD2
cdr3_nt: TGCGCCAGCAGCCACGGAGTCACAGGGACTAGCGGGGGGGCTGGGACCCAGTACTTC
cdr3_aa: CASSHGVTGTSGGAGTQYF

j_call: TRBJ1-4
clone_size: -
v_call: TRBV7-9
d_call: TRBD1
cdr3_nt: TGTGCCAGCAGCTTAAGTACAGGGGGAAATGAAAAACTGTTTTTT
cdr3_aa: CASSLSTGGNEKLFF

j_call: TRBJ1-3
clone_size: -
v_call: TRBV5-1
d_call: -
cdr3_nt: TGCGCCAGCAGCTTGGATCTCGGAAACACCATATATTTT
cdr3_aa: CASSLDLGNTIYF

j_call: TRBJ1-5
clone_size: many
v_call: TRBV21-1
d_call: -
cdr3_nt: TGTGCCAGCAGCAAAGGCGGGCGGAATCAGCCCCAGCATTTT
cdr3_aa: CASSKGGRNQPQHF

j_call: TRBJ2-7
clone_size: once
v_call: TRBV11-2
d_call: TRBD2
cdr3_nt: TGTGCCAGCAGCTTAGGCGGAGCGGGGGGCCCAGGAACCCAGTACTTC
cdr3_aa: CASSLGGAGGPGTQYF

j_call: TRBJ2-5
clone_size: -
v_call: TRBV5-4
d_call: -
cdr3_nt: TGTGCCAGCAGCACCACAGGGTTTGGAGAGACCCAGTACTTC
cdr3_aa: CASSTTGFGETQYF

j_call: TRBJ1-1
clone_size: few
v_call: TRBV7-2
d_call: -
cdr3_nt: TGTGCCAGCAGCTTAGGACAGGTAGCTTTCTTT
cdr3_aa: CASSLGQVAFF

j_call: TRBJ1-2
clone_size: few
v_call: TRBV25-1
d_call: -
cdr3_nt: TGTGCCAGCAGTGATATCGGGACGGTTGGCTACACCTTC
cdr3_aa: CASSDIGTVGYTF

j_call: TRBJ2-5
clone_size: -
v_call: TRBV5-6
d_call: TRBD1
cdr3_nt: TGTGCCAGCAGCTGGGGACAGATAGAAGAGACCCAGTACTTC
cdr3_aa: CASSWGQIEETQYF

j_call: TRBJ1-2
clone_size: few
v_call: TRBV11-2
d_call: -
cdr3_nt: TGTGCCAGCAGCTTACAGGGGCGATCTAACTATGGCTACACCTTC
cdr3_aa: CASSLQGRSNYGYTF